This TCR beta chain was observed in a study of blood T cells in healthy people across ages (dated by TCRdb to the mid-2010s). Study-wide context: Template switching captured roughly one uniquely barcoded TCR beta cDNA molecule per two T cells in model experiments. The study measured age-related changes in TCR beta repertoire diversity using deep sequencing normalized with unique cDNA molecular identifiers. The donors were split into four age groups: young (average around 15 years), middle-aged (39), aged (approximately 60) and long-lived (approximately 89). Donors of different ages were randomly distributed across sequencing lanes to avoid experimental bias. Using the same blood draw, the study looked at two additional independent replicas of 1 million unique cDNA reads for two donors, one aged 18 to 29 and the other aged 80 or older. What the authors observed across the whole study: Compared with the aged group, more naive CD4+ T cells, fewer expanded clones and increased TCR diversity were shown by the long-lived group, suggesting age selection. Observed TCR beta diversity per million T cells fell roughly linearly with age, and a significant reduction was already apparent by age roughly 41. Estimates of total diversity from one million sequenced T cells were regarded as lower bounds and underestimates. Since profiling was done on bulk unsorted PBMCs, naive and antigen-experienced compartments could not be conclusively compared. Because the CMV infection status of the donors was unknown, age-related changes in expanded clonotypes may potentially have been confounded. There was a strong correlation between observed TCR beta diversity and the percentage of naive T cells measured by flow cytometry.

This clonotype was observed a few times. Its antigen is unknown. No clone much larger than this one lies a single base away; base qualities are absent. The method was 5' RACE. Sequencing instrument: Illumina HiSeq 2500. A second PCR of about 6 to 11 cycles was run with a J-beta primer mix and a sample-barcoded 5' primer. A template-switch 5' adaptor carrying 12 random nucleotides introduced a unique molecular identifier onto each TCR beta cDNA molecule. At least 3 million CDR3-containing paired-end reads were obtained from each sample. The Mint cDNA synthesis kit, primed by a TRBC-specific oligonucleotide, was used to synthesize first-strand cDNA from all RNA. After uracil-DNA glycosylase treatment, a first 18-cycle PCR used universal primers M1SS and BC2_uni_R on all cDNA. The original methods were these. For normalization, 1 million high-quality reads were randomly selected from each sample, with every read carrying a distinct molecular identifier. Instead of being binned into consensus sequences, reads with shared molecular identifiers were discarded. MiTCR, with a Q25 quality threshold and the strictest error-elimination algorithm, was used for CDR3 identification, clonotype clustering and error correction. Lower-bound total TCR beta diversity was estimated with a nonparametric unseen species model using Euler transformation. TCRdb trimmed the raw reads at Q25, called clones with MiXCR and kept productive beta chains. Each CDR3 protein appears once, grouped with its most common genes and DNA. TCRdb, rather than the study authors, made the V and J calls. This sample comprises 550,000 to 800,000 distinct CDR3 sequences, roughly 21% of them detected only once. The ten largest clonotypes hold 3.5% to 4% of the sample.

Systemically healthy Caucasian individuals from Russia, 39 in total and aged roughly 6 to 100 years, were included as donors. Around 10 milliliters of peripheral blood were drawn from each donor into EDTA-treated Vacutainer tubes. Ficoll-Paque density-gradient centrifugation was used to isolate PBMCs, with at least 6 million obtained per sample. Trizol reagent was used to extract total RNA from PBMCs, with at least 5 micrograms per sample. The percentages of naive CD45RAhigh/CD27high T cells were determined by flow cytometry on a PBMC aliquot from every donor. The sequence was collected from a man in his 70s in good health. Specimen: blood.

At the DNA level, the sequence is TGTGCCAGCATCCCAGGACTACCTAGCGGAGCTTTCTTT. It is translated as CASIPGLPSGAFF. Rearrangement joined TRBV2 to TRBJ1-1, with an unclear D gene assignment. The germline V gene provides CDR1 SNHLY and CDR2 FYNNEI. The CDR3 measures 13 amino acids from cysteine to phenylalanine. Left in the record is the CDR3 DNA by itself, 39 bases read in frame from the first base. The germline ends are 19 bases apart after V is trimmed by 7 bases and J by 10 bases. Reference TRBV2 and TRBJ1-1 proteins supply the regions before and after the CDR3; the full variable domain is: EPEVTQTPSHQVTQMGQEVILRCVPISNHLYFYWYRQILGQKVEFLVSFYNNEISEKSEIFDDQFSVERPDGSNFTLKIRSTKLEDSAMYFCASIPGLPSGAFFGQGTRLTVV.